This T cell receptor (beta chain) was found in a study of T cells in localized non-small cell lung cancer. Overall study findings and caveats: Adjacent lung was found to contain a median roughly 60 of the top 100 tumor clones. Highest T cell clonality was seen in uninvolved adjacent lung, surpassing that measured in tumor. Sequencing covered just one tumor region, so heterogeneity cannot be ruled out.

V shed 2 bases and J shed 2 bases, with 9 bases lying between them. The CDR3 loop spans 14 amino acids. Germline V gene data show CDR1 as SGHNT and CDR2 as YENEEA. This table comes from immunoSEQ multiplex PCR, and its TCRdb copy is limited to in-frame clones, with some not included. The table lists about 4,400 clones, under 25% of them singletons. Regarding this clone: Its matching antigen is unknown.

Here the sequenced sample was lung tumor tissue, taken before any cancer treatment. This receptor was taken from a female donor at least 60 years old with stage I lung adenocarcinoma. The V gene is TRBV11-3, the J gene TRBJ1-1, with no clear D. As DNA, the CDR3 is TGTGCCAGCAGCTTACTCTACGGAAACACTGAAGCTTTCTTT. This sequence encodes CASSLLYGNTEAFF.